A single sample is the source of the 10 T cell receptor beta chains below, sequenced in a study of neoadjuvant anti-PD-1 for oral cavity cancer (dated by TCRdb to the early 2020s). The library was obtained by the immunoSEQ multiplex PCR assay. The immuneACCESS repertoire file appears here via TCRdb, limited to in-frame rearrangements. These files lack a portion of the clones; in checked studies, under half of the deficit traces to unresolved V genes, and the cause of the others is not known. For this sample the table gives approximately 15,000 clones, of which 67% were detected only once. The ten largest clones add up to around 2.6% of the sample. Explained via the paper, the time point label denotes: before neoadjuvant nivolumab. Sequenced here: PBMCs, sampled before nivolumab (anti-PD-1) treatment. The receptors stem from a person aged 40 to 85 with oral cavity squamous cell carcinoma.

J is TRBJ1-2 and V is TRBV5-1, with a tentative D call TRBD1 (5 bases). Deletions cut 5 bases from V and 6 bases from J, with 14 bases between. The CDR3 contains 13 residues. The germline V gene has CDR1 SGHRS and CDR2 YFSETQ. CDR3 sequence (DNA): TGCGCCAGCAGAGGTCAGGAAGGGGATGGCTACACCTTC. Translation gives CASRGQEGDGYTF.

The chain employs TRBV6-6 and TRBJ1-4; D call uncertain. CDR1 and CDR2 (germline): MNHNY, SVGAGI (reference sequence). The CDR3 totals 11 residues. The V end was cut by 5 bases, the J end by 8 bases, with 6 bases between. The CDR3, as DNA: TGTGCCAGCAGTCCAGGAGAAAAACTGTTTTTT. Its translation: CASSPGEKLFF.

This chain uses TRBV2 with TRBJ1-1; D possibly corresponds to TRBD1 (5 bases). Trimming removed 6 bases from V and 8 bases from J, with 10 bases in between. CDR3 length: 11 residues. Germline CDR1 and CDR2: SNHLY and FYNNEI. The CDR3 region has the DNA TGTGCCAGCAGGGGGGGATTGGAAGCTTTCTTT. Its protein is CASRGGLEAFF.

This clone appeared a few times. The DNA of the CDR3 is TGTGCCAGCAGTCCGACTGACAGGGACGGCACCGGGGAGCTGTTTTTT. Its translation is CASSPTDRDGTGELFF. The rearrangement joins TRBV27 to TRBJ2-2; 7 bases are a match to TRBD1. CDR1 is MNHEY, CDR2 SMNVEV, per germline (reference sequence). The CDR3 runs to 16 residues. The J segment lost 4 bases and the V segment lost 5 bases, leaving 10 bases of the junction unmatched.

This clone was seen more than once but under ten times. CDR3 residues: CASSLESGLAGGASYEQYF. The CDR3 bases are TGTGCCAGCAGCTTAGAATCGGGACTAGCGGGAGGTGCTTCCTACGAGCAGTACTTC. This chain uses TRBV7-8 with TRBJ2-7; 15 positions agree with TRBD2. The junction had 8 bases not matched to a gene; V was cut back by 1 base and J by 1 base. CDR3 length: 19 amino acids. CDR1 and CDR2 from the germline V gene are SGHVS and FQNEAQ.

The chain employs TRBV6-1 and TRBJ2-3; 14 nucleotides agree with TRBD2. Looked up from germline, CDR1 is MNHNS and CDR2 is SASEGT. The J segment lost 4 bases and the V segment lost 9 bases, leaving 3 bases of the junction unmatched. The CDR3 loop spans 14 amino acids. For the CDR3, the DNA is TGTGCCAGTGGGACTAGCGGGAGTGCAGATACGCAGTATTTT. This translates into CASGTSGSADTQYF.

The rearrangement uses TRBV9 and TRBJ2-1; perhaps TRBD2 as D (5 bases). V shed 3 bases and J shed 8 bases, with 9 bases lying between them. CDR3 size: 12 residues. CDR1 is SGDLS and CDR2 is YYNGEE in the germline V gene. Here the CDR3 reads CASSDSGDEQFF. The DNA of the CDR3 is TGTGCCAGCAGCGACAGCGGCGATGAGCAGTTCTTC.

This chain joins TRBV6-5 and TRBJ2-7; D gene ambiguous. V dropped 4 bases and J dropped 2 bases, with 9 bases sitting between them. There are 13 residues in the CDR3. The germline V gene has CDR1 MNHEY and CDR2 SVGAGI. The CDR3 loop reads CASSSTRPYEQYF. The CDR3 DNA is TGTGCCAGCAGTTCAACGAGACCCTACGAGCAGTACTTC.

The genes are TRBV7-8 and TRBJ1-1; D is uncertain. Germline CDR1 SGHVS, CDR2 FQNEAQ. V was pared by 1 base and J by 1 base, with 10 bases between. CDR3 length: 15 residues. In DNA form, the CDR3 reads TGTGCCAGCAGCTTAGGGGCCCTCGGGAACACTGAAGCTTTCTTT. Translation: CASSLGALGNTEAFF.

The chain has TRBV11-2 and TRBJ1-1; 9 nucleotides match TRBD1. This CDR3 is built from 18 residues. Germline V gives CDR1 SGHAT, CDR2 FQNNGV. Trimming took 2 bases from V and 2 from J; bases not matched to a gene: 12. As DNA, the CDR3 is TGTGCCAGCAGCTTAAGCCTCGGACAGGGGTTCGGTAACACTGAAGCTTTCTTT. This translates into CASSLSLGQGFGNTEAFF.